These 18 T cell receptor beta chains came from one sample sequenced in a study of molecular identifiers for immune sequencing clone quantification. One entry per CDR3 protein results from TCRdb running MiXCR on the PCR reads. Of over 300,000 distinct CDR3 sequences in the sample, roughly 24% were seen once. Material for sequencing was naive CD8+ T cells from blood, with Jurkat cell RNA spiked in. Specified subset: FACS-sorted CD8+CD4-CCR7+CD45RA+ naive T cells. The source is a human donor in good health. Some libraries in this study had Jurkat cell RNA spiked in.

This clonotype was seen more than once but under ten times. The V and J genes are TRBV10-3 and TRBJ1-4; D not certain. V gave up 3 bases and J gave up 8 bases, with 10 bases separating them. The germline V gene encodes CDR1 ENHRY and CDR2 SYGVKD. The CDR3 runs 13 residues. The CDR3 sequence: CAISDPGLEKLFF. Here the CDR3 DNA reads TGTGCCATCAGTGATCCCGGACTAGAAAAACTGTTTTTT.

V usage is TRBV4-3 and J usage is TRBJ2-6; maybe TRBD1 (5 bases). Germline V CDR1 and CDR2: LGHNA, YSLEER. The CDR3 runs to 17 residues. The V gene lost 0 bases and the J gene lost 12 bases, with 21 bases spanning the gap. CDR3 nucleotide sequence: TGCGCCAGCAGCCAAGATTTAGGGGCCGGTGGGGCCCCCGTCCTGACTTTC. Encoded protein: CASSQDLGAGGAPVLTF.

This clonotype was seen a few times. The chain has TRBV2 and TRBJ1-2; D gene uncertain. Trimming cost V 7 bases and J 3 bases, with 12 bases left between them. The CDR3 is made up of 13 amino acids. Germline-derived CDR1 and CDR2 are SNHLY and FYNNEI. In DNA, the CDR3 is TGTGCCAGCAAGGGAAACAGCCACTATGGCTACACCTTC. Its protein product is CASKGNSHYGYTF.

This clonotype was counted once. Since a much larger clone is just one base distant, this may be a read error. The chain has TRBV28 and TRBJ2-7; 7 positions agree with TRBD2. Germline loops: CDR1 MDHEN, CDR2 SYDVKM. The CDR3 is made up of 15 amino acids. The junction had 5 bases not matched to a gene; V was cut back by 1 base and J by 2 bases. This chain's CDR3 is CASSLFAGDPYEQYF. The CDR3 nucleotides are TGTGCCAGCAGTTTATTTGCGGGAGACCCCTACGAGCAGTACTTC.

V and J are TRBV30 and TRBJ2-7; 8 positions agree with TRBD2. The CDR3 totals 12 residues. J lost 4 bases, V lost 7 bases, and 6 bases had no gene match. Per germline, CDR1 GTSNPN and CDR2 SVGIG (reference sequence). The CDR3 here is CASQGLGYEQYF. DNA for the CDR3: TGTGCCTCCCAGGGACTAGGGTACGAGCAGTACTTC.

This clonotype was seen a handful of times. The junction differs from germline at one of its ends, possibly a read error. V and J are TRBV11-2 and TRBJ2-5; 9 bases map to TRBD2. The CDR3 has 18 residues. Germline CDR1 reads SGHAT; CDR2 reads FQNNGV. DNA for the CDR3: TGTGCCAGCAGAACATGGGGCGGGGGGGCCCCCCACCAAGAGCCCCAGTACTTC. Protein: CASRTWGGGAPHQEPQYF.

This chain links TRBV14 with TRBJ2-1, with D perhaps TRBD1 (6 bases). The CDR3 extends over 16 amino acids. Germline V gives CDR1 SGHDN, CDR2 FVKESK. V was trimmed by 2 bases and J by 4 bases, leaving 15 bases between them. The CDR3 DNA sequence: TGTGCCAGCAGCCAAACAGGGTTTAGGGATTACAATGAGCAGTTCTTC. Its protein is CASSQTGFRDYNEQFF.

J is TRBJ2-3 and V is TRBV7-6, with 8 nucleotides matching TRBD2. The CDR3 contains 18 residues. Germline V CDR1 and CDR2: SGHVS, FNYEAQ. V was pared by 4 bases and J by 8 bases, with 20 bases of the junction left unmatched. CDR3 sequence reads: CASSYLASGRVSSGTQYF. DNA of the CDR3: TGTGCCAGCAGCTATCTAGCATCCGGGAGGGTATCTTCGGGTACGCAGTATTTT.

Concerning this clonotype: Lacking the conserved final phenylalanine or tryptophan, this CDR3 likely reflects a read error. The rearrangement links TRBV4-3 to TRBJ1-2; 9 bases align to TRBD1. The CDR3 runs 15 residues. V lost 4 bases to trimming and J lost 7 bases; unmatched junction nucleotides: 10. The germline V gene encodes CDR1 LGHNA and CDR2 YSLEER. The CDR3 reads CASSPWTGAGSGYTS. CDR3 nucleotides: TGCGCCAGCAGCCCGTGGACAGGGGCGGGAAGTGGCTACACCTCC.

CDR3 sequence reads: CASGLAVFEQFF. The CDR3 coding sequence is TGTGCTAGTGGTTTGGCAGTGTTTGAGCAGTTCTTC. The rearrangement uses TRBV12-5 and TRBJ2-1, with D hard to call. This CDR3 contains 12 residues. Trimming took 1 base from V and 9 from J, leaving 7 bases between them. Germline lookup yields CDR1 LGHNT and CDR2 FRNRAP.

This clonotype was found many times. V usage is TRBV28 and J usage is TRBJ1-6, with a tentative D call TRBD1 (5 bases). Germline loops: CDR1 MDHEN, CDR2 SYDVKM. The CDR3 has 16 residues. With 3 bases removed from V and 5 bases from J, the gap between germline ends came to 14 bases. The CDR3 DNA is TGTGCCAGCAGTTTGTTAGGGACCGCCAATAATTCACCCCTCCACTTT. As protein: CASSLLGTANNSPLHF.

The table lists this clonotype with a few counts. CDR3 in DNA: TGTGCCAGCTCACCCTTGGACAGGGCTCAAGAGACCCAGTACTTC. Translating gives CASSPLDRAQETQYF. This rearrangement joins TRBV18 to TRBJ2-5, with 8 bases identical to TRBD1. The J segment lost 2 bases and the V segment lost 3 bases, leaving 5 bases of the junction unmatched. The CDR3 is made up of 15 amino acids. Germline V gene sequence: CDR1 KGHSH, CDR2 LQKENI.

Remarks on this clonotype: It may be a read error: a sequence one base away is much more abundant. The chain recombines TRBV13 with TRBJ1-2; D is uncertain. The CDR3 is 12 amino acids. Germline CDR1 is PRHDT and CDR2 is FYEKMQ (reference sequence). As DNA, the CDR3 is TGTGCCAGCTGCTTAGAGCGCTATGGCTACACCTTC. Protein product: CASCLERYGYTF.

This clonotype appeared a single time. With a much larger clone just one base away, this may be a read error. Here the CDR3 reads CASGLSSDREGKLFF. The CDR3 DNA reads TGTGCCAGCGGCTTGTCTTCGGACAGGGAGGGAAAACTGTTTTTT. V usage is TRBV5-6 and J usage is TRBJ1-4, with 8 nucleotides matching TRBD1. From germline, CDR1 is SGHDT and CDR2 YYEEEE. The CDR3 sequence is 15 residues long.

This clonotype was detected a few times. The chain combines TRBV20-1 with TRBJ2-2, with 10 bases identical to TRBD2. The CDR3 is 14 amino acids. Germline CDR1 is DFQATT and CDR2 is SNEGSKA (reference sequence). The ends lost 5 bases at V and 4 bases at J; junction bases unmatched: 4. CDR3 region: CSALSGGGTGELFF. CDR3 sequence (DNA): TGCAGTGCTCTAAGCGGGGGGGGCACCGGGGAGCTGTTTTTT.

This clonotype was found many times. This chain links TRBV6-1 with TRBJ1-5; 10 positions agree with TRBD1. Germline loops: CDR1 MNHNS, CDR2 SASEGT. V shed 2 bases and J 7 bases; nucleotides not matched to a gene: 5. This CDR3 contains 15 residues. CDR3 loop: CASSERQGARQPQHF. Written as DNA, the CDR3 is TGTGCCAGCAGTGAACGACAGGGGGCTCGGCAGCCCCAGCATTTT.

Notes on this clonotype: A much larger clonotype is one base distant, so this may be a read error. The genes are TRBV5-1 and TRBJ2-3; D is unclear. Trimming took off 0 bases at V and 2 bases at J, with 13 bases between the two ends. CDR3 size: 16 residues. Germline loops: CDR1 SGHRS, CDR2 YFSETQ. CDR3 in DNA: TGCGCCAGCAGCTTGGATGCGCCCTGGGACACAGATACGCAGTATTTT. This encodes CASSLDAPWDTDTQYF.

The chain couples TRBV4-3 to TRBJ2-3; possible D gene TRBD2, 7 bases. V shed 0 bases and J shed 1 base, with 14 bases lying between them. Germline V gene sequence: CDR1 LGHNA, CDR2 YSLEER. The CDR3 loop spans 17 amino acids. CDR3 coding DNA: TGCGCCAGCAGCCAAGAAACGGGGGGCATGGGCACAGATACGCAGTATTTT. Translation gives CASSQETGGMGTDTQYF.